This T cell receptor beta chain appears in the sequencing data of a study of beta chain features in type 1 diabetes. As for the study in general: Patients shared similar age, gender and cell yields with healthy donors. Across all samples, roughly 99 million sorted cells were examined.

Turning to this clone: What it recognizes is unknown. One junction end does not reproduce the germline sequence, and a read error may be involved.

General observations from the study: PCR might favor shorter templates, but any such skew would affect patients and controls equally.

The sequenced template was cDNA made from the entire isolated RNA. Method: immunoSEQ multiplex PCR; TCRdb's copy keeps in-frame clones and lacks some. Seen here are roughly 400,000 clones, 11% to 15% observed once, and the top ten hold roughly 0.033%. Purity exceeding 95% was reached by all sorted populations. Specimen: naive CD4+ T cells from blood. The source is a man aged 25 to 40 in good health.

The CDR3 protein is CASSGDPQGTQYF. CDR3 nucleotide sequence: TGTGCCAGCAGCGGGGACCCCCAAGGGACCCAGTACTTC. The chain is built from TRBV9 and TRBJ2-5; D is possibly TRBD1 or TRBD2 (5 bases each). The CDR3 consists of 13 residues. The germline V gene encodes CDR1 SGDLS and CDR2 YYNGEE.